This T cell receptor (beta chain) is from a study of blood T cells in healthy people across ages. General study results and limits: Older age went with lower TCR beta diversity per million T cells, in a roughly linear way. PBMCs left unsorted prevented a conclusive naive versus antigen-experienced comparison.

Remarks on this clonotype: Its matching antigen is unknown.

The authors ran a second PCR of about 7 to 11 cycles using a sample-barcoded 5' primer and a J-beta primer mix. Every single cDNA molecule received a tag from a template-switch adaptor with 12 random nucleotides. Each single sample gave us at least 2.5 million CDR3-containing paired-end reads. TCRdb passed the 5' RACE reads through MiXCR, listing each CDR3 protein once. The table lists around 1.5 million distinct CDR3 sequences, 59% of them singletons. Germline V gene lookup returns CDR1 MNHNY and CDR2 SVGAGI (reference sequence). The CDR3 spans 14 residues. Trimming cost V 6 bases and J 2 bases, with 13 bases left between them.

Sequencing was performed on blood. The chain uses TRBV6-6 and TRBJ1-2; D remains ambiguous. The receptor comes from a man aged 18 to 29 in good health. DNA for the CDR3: TGTGCCAGCAGATTGGCGGCGATAAACTATGGCTACACCTTC. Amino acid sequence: CASRLAAINYGYTF.